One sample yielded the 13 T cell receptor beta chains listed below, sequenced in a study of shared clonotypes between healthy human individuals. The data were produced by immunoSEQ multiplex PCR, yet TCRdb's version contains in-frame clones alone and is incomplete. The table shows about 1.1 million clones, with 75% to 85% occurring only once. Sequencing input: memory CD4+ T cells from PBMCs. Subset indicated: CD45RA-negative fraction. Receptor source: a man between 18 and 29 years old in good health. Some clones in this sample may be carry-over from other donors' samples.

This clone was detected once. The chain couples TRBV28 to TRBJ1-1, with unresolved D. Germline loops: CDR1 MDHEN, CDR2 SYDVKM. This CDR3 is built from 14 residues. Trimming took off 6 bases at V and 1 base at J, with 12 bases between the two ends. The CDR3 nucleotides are TGTGCCAGCAGCGCGCCGGGGAGGAACACTGAAGCTTTCTTT. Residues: CASSAPGRNTEAFF.

CDR3 DNA: TGTGCCAGCTCACCACCGGCGGGACAGAAAGAGACCCAGTACTTC. The encoded protein is CASSPPAGQKETQYF. The chain carries TRBV18 and TRBJ2-5; D is perhaps TRBD1 (7 bases). The CDR3 contains 15 residues. Per germline, CDR1 KGHSH and CDR2 LQKENI. The V gene lost 0 bases and the J gene lost 3 bases, with 11 bases spanning the gap.

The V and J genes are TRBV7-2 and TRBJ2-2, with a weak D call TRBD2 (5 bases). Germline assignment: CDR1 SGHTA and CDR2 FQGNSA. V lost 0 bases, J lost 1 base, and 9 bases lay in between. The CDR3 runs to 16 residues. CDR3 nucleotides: TGTGCCAGCAGCTTAGCGCGAAGCGGGAACACCGGGGAGCTGTTTTTT. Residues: CASSLARSGNTGELFF.

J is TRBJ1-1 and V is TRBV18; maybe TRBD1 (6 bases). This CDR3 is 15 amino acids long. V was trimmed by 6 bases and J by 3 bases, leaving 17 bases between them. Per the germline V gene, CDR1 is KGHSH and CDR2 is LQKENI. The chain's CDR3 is CASSLRPGQDTEAFF. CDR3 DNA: TGTGCCAGCTCTCTAAGGCCGGGACAAGACACTGAAGCTTTCTTT.

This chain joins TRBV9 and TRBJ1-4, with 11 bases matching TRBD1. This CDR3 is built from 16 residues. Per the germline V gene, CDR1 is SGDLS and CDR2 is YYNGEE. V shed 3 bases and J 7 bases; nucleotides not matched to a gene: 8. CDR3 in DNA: TGTGCCAGCAGCGCTGGAGGGGGACAGGGGGTTGAAAAACTGTTTTTT. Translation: CASSAGGGQGVEKLFF.

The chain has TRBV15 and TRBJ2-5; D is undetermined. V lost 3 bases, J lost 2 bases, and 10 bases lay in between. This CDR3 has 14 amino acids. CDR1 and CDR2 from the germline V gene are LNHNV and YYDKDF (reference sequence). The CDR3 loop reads CATSSGRLQETQYF. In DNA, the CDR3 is TGTGCCACCAGCAGCGGGCGGTTGCAAGAGACCCAGTACTTC.

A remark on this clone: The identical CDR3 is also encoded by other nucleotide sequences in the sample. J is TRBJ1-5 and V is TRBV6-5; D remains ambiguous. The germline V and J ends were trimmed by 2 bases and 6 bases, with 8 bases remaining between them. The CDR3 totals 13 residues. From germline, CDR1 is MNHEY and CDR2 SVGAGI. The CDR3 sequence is CASSYARGQPQHF. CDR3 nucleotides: TGTGCCAGCAGTTACGCTCGAGGTCAGCCCCAGCATTTT.

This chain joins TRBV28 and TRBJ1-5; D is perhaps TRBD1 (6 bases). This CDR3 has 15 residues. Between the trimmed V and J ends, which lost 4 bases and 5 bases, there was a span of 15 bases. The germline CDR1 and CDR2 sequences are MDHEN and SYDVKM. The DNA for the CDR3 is TGTGCCAGCAGTTCCATAATACAGGGCTATCAGCCCCAGCATTTT. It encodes CASSSIIQGYQPQHF.

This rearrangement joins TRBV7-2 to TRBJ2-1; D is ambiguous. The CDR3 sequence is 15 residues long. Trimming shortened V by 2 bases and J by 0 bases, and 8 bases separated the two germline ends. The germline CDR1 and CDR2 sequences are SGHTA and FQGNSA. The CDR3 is CASSLLPSSYNEQFF. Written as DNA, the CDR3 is TGTGCCAGCAGCTTACTCCCTAGCTCCTACAATGAGCAGTTCTTC. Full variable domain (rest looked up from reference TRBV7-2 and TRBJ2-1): GAGVSQSPSNKVTEKGKDVELRCDPISGHTALYWYRQSLGQGLEFLIYFQGNSAPDKSGLPSDRFSAERTGGSVSTLTIQRTQQEDSAVYLCASSLLPSSYNEQFFGPGTRLTVL.

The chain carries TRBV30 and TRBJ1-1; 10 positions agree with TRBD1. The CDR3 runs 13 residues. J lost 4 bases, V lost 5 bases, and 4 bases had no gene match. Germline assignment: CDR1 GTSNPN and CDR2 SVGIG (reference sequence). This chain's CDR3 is CAWVGQGSTEAFF. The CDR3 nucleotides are TGTGCCTGGGTGGGACAGGGGAGCACTGAAGCTTTCTTT.

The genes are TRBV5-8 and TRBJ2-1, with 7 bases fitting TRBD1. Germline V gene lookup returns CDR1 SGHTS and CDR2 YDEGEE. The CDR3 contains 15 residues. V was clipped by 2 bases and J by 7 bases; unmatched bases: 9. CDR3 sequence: CASSFVKGALNEQFF. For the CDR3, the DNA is TGTGCCAGCAGCTTCGTGAAGGGGGCATTGAATGAGCAGTTCTTC.

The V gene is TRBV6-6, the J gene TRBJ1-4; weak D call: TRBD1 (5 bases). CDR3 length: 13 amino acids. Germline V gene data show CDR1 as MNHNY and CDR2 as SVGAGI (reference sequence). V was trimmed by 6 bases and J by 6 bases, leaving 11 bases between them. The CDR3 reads CASRYRRDEKLFF. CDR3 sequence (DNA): TGTGCCAGCAGGTACAGGAGAGATGAAAAACTGTTTTTT.

This CDR3 is CASTQGTALNTEAFF. The CDR3 nucleotides read TGTGCCAGCACCCAAGGGACGGCCTTGAACACTGAAGCTTTCTTT. The chain combines TRBV28 with TRBJ1-1; D possibly corresponds to TRBD1 (5 bases). The CDR3 loop spans 15 amino acids. Germline V gene data show CDR1 as MDHEN and CDR2 as SYDVKM. The V and J ends lost 7 bases and 0 bases respectively, with 15 bases between them.